The entry below describes one TCR beta chain. The target of this receptor is not known. Nothing much larger sits one base from this clone, and base qualities are not available. This entry comes from a study of control samples from healthy donors and cancer patients (dated by TCRdb to 2020 to 2021). V and J are trimmed by 5 bases and 2 bases, and the gene matches miss 3 bases of the junction. From the cysteine up to the phenylalanine, the CDR3 has a length of 14 residues. The sequence is cut down to CDR3 DNA, 42 bases in frame from base 1. CDR1 and CDR2 were assigned from the germline V gene (reference sequence) as LNHDA and SQIVND. The receptor library was made with the immunoSEQ multiplex PCR assay. TCRdb mirrors the immuneACCESS table, restricted to in-frame sequences. Some clones are absent from its copies; in checked studies, under half trace to an unresolved V gene, and the reason for the others is unknown. Present in this sample are over 100,000 clones, 80% to 95% of which were seen just once. The ten largest clones capture around 2.1% of the sample.

Specimen: blood. This chain joins TRBV19 to TRBJ2-7; 10 nucleotides in the junction match TRBD1. This sequence originates from a woman aged 45 to 65 in good health. The CDR3 corresponds to CASSGGQGAYEQYF. The nucleotide sequence reads TGTGCCAGTAGTGGCGGACAGGGGGCCTACGAGCAGTACTTC. This CDR3, with the reference TRBV19 and TRBJ2-7 proteins standing in past its ends, gives the full variable domain DGGITQSPKYLFRKEGQNVTLSCEQNLNHDAMYWYRQDPGQGLRLIYYSQIVNDFQKGDIAEGYSVSREKKESFPLTVTSAQKNPTAFYLCASSGGQGAYEQYFGPGTRLTVT.